This T cell receptor (beta chain) comes out of a study of blood T cell repertoires in COVID-19. Study-level information: In each case, the material was cDNA or gDNA derived from T cells, B-cell-depleted T cells, or PBMCs.

Original analysis: Reference gene primer amplification in the assay estimated nucleated cell counts. Assay: immunoSEQ multiplex PCR; the TCRdb copy retains only in-frame clones and omits some. That table is the source of V, J and clone size, and D and trimming were worked out from the DNA. The sample gives around 100,000 clones, approximately 89% of which show up once; 3.5% to 4.5% is in the top ten. The table lists this clone with a count of one. V was trimmed by 0 bases and J by 2 bases, leaving 13 bases between them. The germline CDR1 and CDR2 sequences are MRHNA and SNTAGT. This CDR3 comprises 16 residues.

Specimen: peripheral blood. This chain links TRBV6-4 with TRBJ2-5, with D possibly being TRBD2 (7 bases). The origin of this receptor is a man in his forties with acute or convalescent COVID-19. The CDR3 sequence is CASSDSRGGGQETQYF. The CDR3, as DNA: TGTGCCAGCAGTGACTCTAGGGGGGGAGGGCAAGAGACCCAGTACTTC.